The 25 T cell receptor beta chains presented below share a single source sample, sequenced in a study of OX40 agonist ivuxolimab in advanced cancers. The library was built by means of the immunoSEQ multiplex PCR assay. TCRdb retrieved this table from immuneACCESS and kept in-frame rearrangements only. Not all clones are present; in checked studies, unresolved V genes account for under half, and no reason is known for the remainder. The table for this sample lists some 41,000 clones; more than 75% of them were counted only once. Approximately 16% of the sample lies in the top ten. Here the sequenced sample was CD4+ or CD8+ T cells sorted from blood, taken in a trial of the OX40 agonist ivuxolimab. The receptors were sampled from an adult with an advanced solid tumor such as melanoma, head and neck, liver or kidney cancer.

The chain combines TRBV19 with TRBJ1-6; D is possibly TRBD1 (6 bases). Looked up from germline, CDR1 is LNHDA and CDR2 is SQIVND (reference sequence). V was trimmed by 0 bases and J by 7 bases, leaving 16 bases between them. The CDR3 totals 17 residues. The CDR3 here is CASSIEAGVPVNSPLHF. In nucleotides, the CDR3 is TGTGCCAGTAGTATAGAGGCAGGGGTGCCAGTAAATTCACCCCTCCACTTT. The whole variable domain, filled in from reference TRBV19 and TRBJ1-6, reads DGGITQSPKYLFRKEGQNVTLSCEQNLNHDAMYWYRQDPGQGLRLIYYSQIVNDFQKGDIAEGYSVSREKKESFPLTVTSAQKNPTAFYLCASSIEAGVPVNSPLHFGNGTRLTVT.

The chain is built from TRBV4-3 and TRBJ2-5; 8 bases map to TRBD2. The length of the CDR3 is 14 residues. Trimming removed 2 bases from V and 3 bases from J; junction bases left unmatched: 2. Germline V gene sequence: CDR1 LGHNA, CDR2 YSLEER. CDR3 region: CASSQWRGEETQYF. The DNA of the CDR3 is TGCGCCAGCAGCCAATGGCGGGGGGAAGAGACCCAGTACTTC.

The rearrangement links TRBV27 to TRBJ2-2; the D call may be TRBD1 or TRBD2 (7 bases each). The V end was cut by 3 bases, the J end by 5 bases, with 16 bases between. The CDR3 totals 16 residues. Per germline, CDR1 MNHEY and CDR2 SMNVEV (reference sequence). CDR3 bases: TGTGCCAGCAGTTTTAGTATCCAGGGGGGGACCGGGGAGCTGTTTTTT. Translated, it gives CASSFSIQGGTGELFF.

The rearrangement joins TRBV29-1 to TRBJ2-7, with TRBD1 identical over 8 bases. The V gene end was trimmed by 0 bases and the J gene end by 5 bases; junction bases not matched to a gene: 6. The CDR3 length is 14 residues. Germline-derived CDR1 and CDR2 are SQVTM and ANQGSEA. This CDR3 is CSVEDRSGGHEQYF. The CDR3 region has the DNA TGCAGCGTTGAAGATCGGTCAGGGGGCCACGAGCAGTACTTC.

J is TRBJ2-1 and V is TRBV4-1; 8 bases fit TRBD1. There are 15 residues in the CDR3. Unmatched junction bases numbered 5, after V lost 5 bases and J lost 2 bases. Per germline, CDR1 MGHRA and CDR2 YSYEKL. CDR3 sequence (DNA): TGCGCCAGCAGCTCCGGACAGGGCCCCTACAATGAGCAGTTCTTC. This codes for CASSSGQGPYNEQFF.

CDR3 DNA sequence: TGTGCCAGCACCCTCGGACAGGGACAAGAGACCCAGTACTTC. Translated: CASTLGQGQETQYF. This sequence joins TRBV7-9 and TRBJ2-5; TRBD1 matches 8 bases. In germline, CDR1 is SEHNR, CDR2 FQNEAQ (reference sequence). Losses at the gene ends were 7 bases for V and 2 bases for J; bases not matched to a gene: 6. The CDR3 runs 14 residues.

This chain joins TRBV9 and TRBJ2-7, with 12 positions matching TRBD1. This CDR3 spans 15 amino acids. Germline trimming cut 0 bases from V and 6 bases from J; bases unmatched to any gene: 4. In germline, CDR1 is SGDLS, CDR2 YYNGEE. CDR3 bases: TGTGCCAGCAGCGTAGAAGGGACAGGGGGCATCGAGCAGTACTTC. Translating gives CASSVEGTGGIEQYF.

The gene calls are TRBV21-1 and TRBJ2-7; the table's TRBD2 call for D was not verified on the DNA. TRBV21-1 is a known pseudogene. CDR3 length: 13 residues. Here the CDR3 DNA reads TGTGCCAGCAGCCCCCCGACCCGGAGCGAGCAGTACTTC. This gives the protein CASSPPTRSEQYF.

The gene calls are TRBV6-4 and TRBJ2-1; TRBD1 matches at 8 bases. After removal of 4 bases from V and 7 bases from J, the junction contained 9 bases not matched to a gene. The CDR3 has 15 amino acids. Per the germline V gene, CDR1 is MRHNA and CDR2 is SNTAGT. The CDR3 region is CASSGGQDGINEQFF. The CDR3 bases are TGTGCCAGCAGTGGGGGACAGGACGGAATAAATGAGCAGTTCTTC.

This chain uses TRBV7-6 with TRBJ2-7; weak D call: TRBD1 (5 bases). V lost 5 bases, J lost 3 bases, and 14 bases lay in between. CDR1 is SGHVS, CDR2 FNYEAQ, per germline. The CDR3 totals 14 residues. The chain's CDR3 is CASSPLGVGYEQYF. CDR3 sequence (DNA): TGTGCCAGCAGCCCCCTAGGGGTGGGCTACGAGCAGTACTTC.

The rearrangement joins TRBV2 to TRBJ2-7, with no clear D. Germline lookup yields CDR1 SNHLY and CDR2 FYNNEI. The V gene lost 2 bases and the J gene lost 6 bases, with 5 bases spanning the gap. This CDR3 spans 11 amino acids. CDR3 residues: CASSEWPEQYF. In nucleotides, the CDR3 is TGTGCCAGCAGTGAATGGCCCGAGCAGTACTTC. Variable domain in full (rest from reference TRBV2 and TRBJ2-7): EPEVTQTPSHQVTQMGQEVILRCVPISNHLYFYWYRQILGQKVEFLVSFYNNEISEKSEIFDDQFSVERPDGSNFTLKIRSTKLEDSAMYFCASSEWPEQYFGPGTRLTVT.

V usage is TRBV9 and J usage is TRBJ2-3; maybe TRBD2 (6 bases). The CDR3 consists of 19 residues. Trimming took off 2 bases at V and 4 bases at J, with 26 bases between the two ends. In germline, CDR1 is SGDLS, CDR2 YYNGEE. CDR3 nucleotides: TGTGCCAGCAGCGTGAAATCCGGGACTTTTGGGTTAGGGTCAGATACGCAGTATTTT. The encoded protein is CASSVKSGTFGLGSDTQYF. Based on the CDR3 plus reference TRBV9 and TRBJ2-3, the full variable domain is DSGVTQTPKHLITATGQRVTLRCSPRSGDLSVYWYQQSLDQGLQFLIQYYNGEERAKGNILERFSAQQFPDLHSELNLSSLELGDSALYFCASSVKSGTFGLGSDTQYFGPGTRLTVL.

The chain has TRBV5-1 and TRBJ2-6; 11 nucleotides line up with TRBD2. This CDR3 is 17 amino acids long. V dropped 3 bases and J dropped 1; count of bases not matched to a gene: 3. CDR1 SGHRS and CDR2 YFSETQ come from the germline V gene. CDR3 amino acids: CASSSTSGISGANVLTF. The CDR3 coding sequence is TGCGCCAGCAGCTCGACTAGCGGGATTTCTGGGGCCAACGTCCTGACTTTC. The variable domain in full, completed from reference TRBV5-1 and TRBJ2-6, reads KAGVTQTPRYLIKTRGQQVTLSCSPISGHRSVSWYQQTPGQGLQFLFEYFSETQRNKGNFPGRFSGRQFSNSRSEMNVSTLELGDSALYLCASSSTSGISGANVLTFGAGSRLTVL.

This chain uses TRBV11-2 with TRBJ1-4, with D possibly being TRBD1 (6 bases). The germline CDR1 and CDR2 sequences are SGHAT and FQNNGV. The CDR3 extends over 15 amino acids. V was pared by 5 bases and J by 4 bases, with 14 bases between. CDR3 region: CASSIRGSGNEKLFF. The CDR3 DNA sequence: TGTGCCAGCAGCATAAGGGGGTCGGGTAATGAAAAACTGTTTTTT.

J is TRBJ2-3 and V is TRBV7-9; D is uncertain. Germline V CDR1 and CDR2: SEHNR, FQNEAQ (reference sequence). This CDR3 has 15 amino acids. V lost 5 bases and J lost 1, with 13 bases in between. CDR3 DNA: TGTGCCAGCAGCCAGAAGAAGGGTGGCACAGATACGCAGTATTTT. It is translated as CASSQKKGGTDTQYF.

DNA for the CDR3: TGTGCCAGCAGTCCGGGCGCAGGACGATACAGGGACAATGAGCAGTTCTTC. Residues: CASSPGAGRYRDNEQFF. J is TRBJ2-1 and V is TRBV6-4; D possibly corresponds to TRBD1 (6 bases). There are 17 residues in the CDR3. Trimming removed 5 bases at V and 5 bases at J, with 22 bases between. Germline lookup yields CDR1 MRHNA and CDR2 SNTAGT.

The rearrangement joins TRBV19 to TRBJ2-7; D could derive from TRBD1 or TRBD2 (5 bases each). The CDR3 is made up of 14 amino acids. Per germline, CDR1 LNHDA and CDR2 SQIVND (reference sequence). V was trimmed by 3 bases and J by 1 base, leaving 10 bases between them. The CDR3 loop reads CASSIGAGSYEQYF. The CDR3 nucleotides are TGTGCCAGTAGTATCGGGGCGGGTTCCTACGAGCAGTACTTC.

V gene TRBV9 combines with J gene TRBJ1-3; the match to TRBD1 covers 7 bases. This CDR3 is built from 16 residues. Germline lookup yields CDR1 SGDLS and CDR2 YYNGEE. The V gene end was trimmed by 0 bases and the J gene end by 0 bases; junction bases not matched to a gene: 3. CDR3 residues: CASSVVGTVSGNTIYF. The CDR3 DNA follows: TGTGCCAGCAGCGTAGTAGGGACAGTCTCTGGAAACACCATATATTTT.

This chain joins TRBV27 and TRBJ1-4; D not resolved. With 6 bases removed from V and 7 bases from J, the gap between germline ends came to 12 bases. The germline V gene has CDR1 MNHEY and CDR2 SMNVEV (reference sequence). The CDR3 is made up of 13 amino acids. This CDR3 is CASSSTSPEKLFF. In DNA form, the CDR3 reads TGTGCCAGCAGCTCAACCTCTCCTGAAAAACTGTTTTTT. The entire variable domain, with the rest obtained from reference TRBV27 and TRBJ1-4, is as follows: EAQVTQNPRYLITVTGKKLTVTCSQNMNHEYMSWYRQDPGLGLRQIYYSMNVEVTDKGDVPEGYKVSRKEKRNFPLILESPSPNQTSLYFCASSSTSPEKLFFGSGTQLSVL.

The rearrangement uses TRBV11-3 and TRBJ2-1; a weak D match, TRBD1 (7 bases). V lost 5 bases, J lost 6 bases, and 17 bases lay in between. CDR3 length equals 15 residues. CDR1 and CDR2 from the germline V gene are SGHNT and YENEEA. CDR3 DNA sequence: TGTGCCAGCAGCACCAGGAGGGGACAGCCCAATGAGCAGTTCTTC. It is translated as CASSTRRGQPNEQFF.

In its sample, this clone was seen a few times. The chain links TRBV19 to TRBJ1-1; 7 positions agree with TRBD1. V shed 5 bases, J shed 7 bases, and the junction held 10 bases outside the gene matches. The germline V gene has CDR1 LNHDA and CDR2 SQIVND (reference sequence). The CDR3 has 14 amino acids. The CDR3 DNA reads as TGTGCCAGTAGTCTCGTAGGGACAGCCCATGAAGCTTTCTTT. Its protein is CASSLVGTAHEAFF. Drawing the rest from reference TRBV19 and TRBJ1-1, the complete variable domain is DGGITQSPKYLFRKEGQNVTLSCEQNLNHDAMYWYRQDPGQGLRLIYYSQIVNDFQKGDIAEGYSVSREKKESFPLTVTSAQKNPTAFYLCASSLVGTAHEAFFGQGTRLTVV.

This chain joins TRBV21-1 and TRBJ1-5; TRBD1, the table's D call, was not compared with the DNA. TRBV21-1 is noted as a pseudogene. This CDR3 is 13 amino acids long. CDR3 sequence (DNA): TGTGCCAGCAGCGGGCAGAATTCTCAGCCCCAGCATTTT. This translates into CASSGQNSQPQHF.

The chain carries TRBV5-4 and TRBJ2-5; D remains unclear. V lost 4 bases and J lost 2, with 6 bases in between. Germline-derived CDR1 and CDR2 are SGHNT and YYREEE (reference sequence). The CDR3 extends over 12 amino acids. The CDR3 region has the DNA TGTGCCAGCAGCATGGGTCAAGAGACCCAGTACTTC. Translating gives CASSMGQETQYF.

This rearrangement joins TRBV11-2 to TRBJ1-1; 8 nucleotides match TRBD1. The trim removed 5 bases at V and 5 bases at J, leaving 10 bases unmatched. Germline V lookup: CDR1 SGHAT, CDR2 FQNNGV. This CDR3 contains 15 residues. The CDR3, as DNA: TGTGCCAGCAGCCCCGAACGGACAGGGCGAACTGAAGCTTTCTTT. Amino acids: CASSPERTGRTEAFF.

The V call is TRBV6-5, the J call TRBJ2-5; TRBD2 aligns across 9 bases. In germline, CDR1 is MNHEY, CDR2 SVGAGI. The CDR3 runs to 15 residues. Germline trimming cut 0 bases from V and 3 bases from J; bases unmatched to any gene: 2. CDR3 loop: CASSYSASGEETQYF. The CDR3 DNA reads TGTGCCAGCAGTTACTCGGCTAGCGGGGAAGAGACCCAGTACTTC.